The entry below describes one T cell receptor (beta chain). The data originate from a study of blood T cell repertoires in COVID-19. Sequenced by immunoSEQ multiplex PCR; TCRdb stores in-frame clones only, minus some. The sample lists 150,000 to 200,000 clones, less than 90% occurring once. Germline V CDR1 and CDR2: SGHRS, YFSETQ. Trimming took off 0 bases at V and 4 bases at J, with 14 bases between the two ends. The CDR3 is 16 amino acids. Sequencing input: PBMCs or T cells enriched from blood (not recorded which). The clonotype comes from a woman between 45 and 60 years old who had recovered from COVID-19. This sequence joins TRBV5-1 and TRBJ1-3; D perhaps matches TRBD1 (6 bases). In DNA, the CDR3 is TGCGCCAGCAGCTTGGCCGGACAGCGGAGGGGAAACACCATATATTTT. It specifies CASSLAGQRRGNTIYF.